This passage covers 9 T cell receptor beta chains from one sample sequenced in a study of human T cells and chemical hapten exposure. TCRdb processed the RACE reads anew with MiXCR; each CDR3 protein has one entry. The table has around 92,000 distinct CDR3 sequences, 9.5% to 14% seen once. Time point described: pre-sensitization, week 0. Documented treatment: therapeutic diphenylcyclopropenone sensitization with weekly scalp DPC. This sample comprised whole blood, obtained in connection with sensitization to the hapten diphenylcyclopropenone (DPC). The receptors here all came from a woman between 55 and 75 years old with alopecia areata. Some clones in this sample may be carry-over from other donors' samples.

The table lists this clonotype with a few counts. The J gene is TRBJ2-7, the V gene TRBV6-1; 14 bases line up with TRBD2. Losses at the gene ends were 6 bases for V and 6 bases for J; bases not matched to a gene: 7. The V gene's germline CDR1 is MNHNS and CDR2 SASEGT. The CDR3 is 15 amino acids. CDR3 loop: CASRTGTSGGFEQYF. CDR3 sequence (DNA): TGTGCCAGCAGGACGGGGACTAGCGGGGGATTCGAGCAGTACTTC.

This clonotype was seen only a few times. This chain links TRBV2 with TRBJ1-3, with TRBD1 as a possible D gene (5 bases). The V gene's germline CDR1 is SNHLY and CDR2 FYNNEI. The CDR3 consists of 13 residues. Trimming cost V 5 bases and J 2 bases, with 7 bases left between them. The CDR3 bases are TGTGCCAGCAGTACGGGACCTGGAAACACCATATATTTT. Translation: CASSTGPGNTIYF.

This clonotype was detected many times. This chain uses TRBV5-5 with TRBJ2-5; 9 bases line up with TRBD2. The trim removed 3 bases at V and 5 bases at J, leaving 8 bases unmatched. Germline V CDR1 and CDR2: SGHKS, YYEKEE (reference sequence). CDR3 length: 15 amino acids. CDR3 protein: CASSSSAGGGETQYF. In nucleotides, the CDR3 is TGTGCCAGCAGCTCGTCAGCGGGGGGCGGCGAGACCCAGTACTTC.

This clonotype has ten or more counts. This chain links TRBV30 with TRBJ2-7; 9 positions match TRBD1. Germline V CDR1 and CDR2: GTSNPN, SVGIG (reference sequence). After removal of 2 bases from V and 0 bases from J, the junction contained 11 bases not matched to a gene. The CDR3 spans 17 residues. CDR3 loop: CAWSSLGGTGSSYEQYF. CDR3 coding DNA: TGTGCCTGGAGTTCTCTGGGGGGGACAGGGAGCTCCTACGAGCAGTACTTC.

This clonotype has a handful of counts. CDR3 sequence reads: CASRLGGEETQYF. The DNA for the CDR3 is TGTGCCAGCCGATTGGGCGGGGAAGAGACCCAGTACTTC. The genes are TRBV10-3 and TRBJ2-5; D might be TRBD2 (6 bases). CDR1 and CDR2 from the germline V gene are ENHRY and SYGVKD. Trimming left V 10 bases short and J 3 bases short, with 15 bases between. This CDR3 spans 13 amino acids.

This clonotype was detected ten times or more. The J gene is TRBJ1-2, the V gene TRBV29-1, with no clear D. Germline loops: CDR1 SQVTM, CDR2 ANQGSEA. This CDR3 region has 11 residues. Trimming took off 3 bases at V and 7 bases at J, with 9 bases between the two ends. The CDR3 loop reads CSVDAGFGYTF. CDR3 nucleotide sequence: TGCAGCGTTGACGCCGGGTTTGGCTACACCTTC.

The chain combines TRBV7-9 with TRBJ1-5; D call uncertain. CDR3 length: 14 residues. Germline CDR1 reads SEHNR; CDR2 reads FQNEAQ (reference sequence). Between the trimmed V and J ends, which lost 5 bases and 2 bases, there was a span of 10 bases. The CDR3 DNA reads TGTGCCAGCAGCCTGGAGAGTGGCAATCAGCCCCAGCATTTT. Translation: CASSLESGNQPQHF. Filled out from reference TRBV7-9 and TRBJ1-5, the complete variable domain reads DTGVSQNPRHKITKRGQNVTFRCDPISEHNRLYWYRQTLGQGPEFLTYFQNEAQLEKSRLLSDRFSAERPKGSFSTLEIQRTEQGDSAMYLCASSLESGNQPQHFGDGTRLSIL.

This clonotype was recorded many times. The rearrangement uses TRBV7-3 and TRBJ2-7, with 7 positions matching TRBD1. Trimming cost V 5 bases and J 4 bases; bases outside gene matches: 11. Germline values: CDR1 SGHTA, CDR2 FQGTGA. The CDR3 length is 15 residues. CDR3 loop: CASSQTPGQLYEQYF. The CDR3 region has the DNA TGTGCCAGCAGCCAAACCCCGGGACAGCTTTACGAGCAGTACTTC.

This clonotype was counted many times. This chain links TRBV11-2 with TRBJ1-1; D not certain. Trimming took 1 base from V and 4 from J, leaving 10 bases between them. The CDR3 is made up of 14 amino acids. CDR1 and CDR2 (germline): SGHAT, FQNNGV. CDR3 sequence: CASSLGGWGTEAFF. The DNA for the CDR3 is TGTGCCAGCAGCTTAGGAGGGTGGGGCACTGAAGCTTTCTTT.